These 12 T cell receptor beta chains share one sample of origin, sequenced in a study of shared clonotypes between healthy human individuals. The naive CD8 population came from CD45RO-negative cells selected for CCR7, without terminally differentiated effector memory CD45RA+ cells. TCRdb keeps only in-frame clones here, not all; method: immunoSEQ multiplex PCR. The sample holds around 2.1 million clones, about 92% seen once. Source material: naive CD8+ T cells from PBMCs. The receptors shown here come from a man aged 18 to 29 in good health. Some clones in this sample may be carry-over from other donors' samples.

The genes are TRBV14 and TRBJ2-3; D not resolved. Trimming removed 8 bases at V and 0 bases at J, with 15 bases between. Germline CDR1 SGHDN, CDR2 FVKESK. This CDR3 has 15 residues. CDR3: CASALGTLSTDTQYF. The CDR3 nucleotides read TGTGCCAGCGCCCTGGGCACCCTGAGCACAGATACGCAGTATTTT. The full variable domain, with the rest looked up from reference TRBV14 and TRBJ2-3, is EAGVTQFPSHSVIEKGQTVTLRCDPISGHDNLYWYRRVMGKEIKFLLHFVKESKQDESGMPNNRFLAERTGGTYSTLKVQPAELEDSGVYFCASALGTLSTDTQYFGPGTRLTVL.

The CDR3 nucleotides read TGTGCCACTGAGAATGAAAAACTGTTTTTT. This gives the protein CATENEKLFF. V gene TRBV19 combines with J gene TRBJ1-4; D not certain. V was shortened by 10 bases and J by 5 bases, with 5 bases between the two germline ends. The CDR3 spans 10 residues. Germline assignment: CDR1 LNHDA and CDR2 SQIVND (reference sequence).

The chain uses TRBV21-1 and TRBJ1-5; the table's TRBD1 call for D was not verified on the DNA. TRBV21-1 is labeled a pseudogene. This CDR3 contains 16 residues. The CDR3 region is CASSNGTGGGNQPQHF. The DNA of the CDR3 is TGTGCCAGCAGCAACGGGACAGGGGGAGGCAATCAGCCCCAGCATTTT.

The chain is built from TRBV15 and TRBJ2-2; 8 nucleotides match TRBD2. The CDR3 consists of 17 residues. The germline CDR1 and CDR2 sequences are LNHNV and YYDKDF (reference sequence). The V and J ends lost 0 bases and 4 bases, in that order; junction bases with no gene match: 7. CDR3 amino acids: CATSRDRSGSGTGELFF. The CDR3 nucleotides read TGTGCCACCAGCAGAGATCGGAGCGGGAGTGGCACCGGGGAGCTGTTTTTT.

V gene TRBV12-5 combines with J gene TRBJ2-1; D is ambiguous. CDR1 is LGHNT and CDR2 is FRNRAP in the germline V gene. CDR3 length: 12 amino acids. V was shortened by 5 bases and J by 6 bases, with 8 bases between the two germline ends. This CDR3 reads CASGPSINEQFF. As DNA, the CDR3 is TGTGCTAGTGGTCCTTCTATCAATGAGCAGTTCTTC.

On this clone: The sample contains more than one DNA sequence encoding this CDR3. The chain employs TRBV6-5 and TRBJ1-2, with D unclear. V was pared by 2 bases and J by 4 bases, with 11 bases between. CDR1 MNHEY and CDR2 SVGAGI come from the germline V gene. The CDR3 loop spans 14 amino acids. This CDR3 is CASSYAEGSYGYTF. CDR3 bases: TGTGCCAGCAGTTACGCCGAGGGCAGCTATGGCTACACCTTC.

This clone was detected only a few times. The rearrangement uses TRBV5-1 and TRBJ1-1, with D unclear. Germline assignment: CDR1 SGHRS and CDR2 YFSETQ. The length of the CDR3 is 14 residues. Trimming removed 0 bases at V and 4 bases at J, with 10 bases between. The CDR3 region is CASSLEQSLTEAFF. The CDR3 nucleotides read TGCGCCAGCAGCTTGGAACAGTCCCTCACTGAAGCTTTCTTT.

The chain combines TRBV6-6 with TRBJ2-7; 9 bases are a match to TRBD1. There are 15 residues in the CDR3. CDR1 MNHNY and CDR2 SVGAGI come from the germline V gene (reference sequence). The ends lost 0 bases at V and 3 bases at J; junction bases unmatched: 3. CDR3 in amino acids: CASSYSTGGGYEQYF. The CDR3 DNA reads TGTGCCAGCAGTTACTCGACAGGGGGAGGCTACGAGCAGTACTTC.

The chain combines TRBV9 with TRBJ2-7; the D gene could be TRBD1 or TRBD2 (6 bases each). V was shortened by 0 bases and J by 2 bases, with 15 bases between the two germline ends. CDR1 SGDLS and CDR2 YYNGEE come from the germline V gene. The CDR3 extends over 16 amino acids. The CDR3 spells CASSVGRGHLPYEQYF. CDR3 nucleotides: TGTGCCAGCAGCGTAGGGCGGGGACACTTGCCCTACGAGCAGTACTTC.

This clone was counted once. This chain links TRBV10-2 with TRBJ2-7; TRBD2 is a possible D gene (5 bases). V lost 5 bases and J lost 0, with 11 bases in between. CDR3 length: 14 amino acids. The germline V gene encodes CDR1 WSHSY and CDR2 SAAADI. This chain's CDR3 is CASSWERSSYEQYF. CDR3 DNA: TGCGCCAGCAGTTGGGAGCGGAGCTCCTACGAGCAGTACTTC.

The rearrangement links TRBV13 to TRBJ2-1; D may be TRBD2 (7 bases). V lost 5 bases, J lost 10 bases, and 24 bases lay in between. This CDR3 is 16 amino acids long. The germline CDR1 and CDR2 sequences are PRHDT and FYEKMQ (reference sequence). The CDR3 sequence is CASSPRGDYPSSEQFF. CDR3 DNA sequence: TGTGCCAGCAGCCCTAGGGGGGACTACCCTTCCTCCGAGCAGTTCTTC. The variable domain in full, completed from reference TRBV13 and TRBJ2-1, reads AAGVIQSPRHLIKEKRETATLKCYPIPRHDTVYWYQQGPGQDPQFLISFYEKMQSDKGSIPDRFSAQQFSDYHSELNMSSLELGDSALYFCASSPRGDYPSSEQFFGPGTRLTVL.

This clone has a single count. CDR3 protein: CASSPGLAGGRYEQYF. The DNA of the CDR3 is TGCGCCAGCAGCCCGGGACTAGCGGGAGGAAGGTACGAGCAGTACTTC. This chain uses TRBV4-1 with TRBJ2-7, with 15 bases aligning to TRBD2. The CDR3 loop spans 16 amino acids. V shed 4 bases and J 4 bases; nucleotides not matched to a gene: 5. Germline V lookup: CDR1 MGHRA, CDR2 YSYEKL.